This TCR beta chain was profiled in a study of cytomegalovirus exposure and HLA in healthy donors. Study conclusions and caveats: Most observed TCR sequences were rare, whereas some public TCRs were detected in many donors.

Germline lookup yields CDR1 MNHNY and CDR2 SVGAGI (reference sequence). The ends were cut back, 5 bases at V and 4 bases at J, with 5 bases in the middle. The CDR3 loop spans 11 amino acids. A word on this clone: Its antigen is unidentified.

PCR amplification relied on 60 Vbeta primers (plus 13 Jbeta primers). The repertoire was sequenced with immunoSEQ multiplex PCR; TCRdb's copy has only in-frame clones and lacks some. There are 120,000 or so clones in the sample; 81% occur only once, and roughly 1.8% lies in the top ten. This clonotype originated in a man aged 18 to 29 in good health and CMV-seronegative. The chain joins TRBV6-6 to TRBJ1-2; the D is unclear. The sequencing input was PBMCs. CDR3 sequence reads: CASSSLYGYTF. The CDR3 DNA is TGTGCCAGCAGTAGCCTCTATGGCTACACCTTC.